Presented here are 23 T cell receptor beta chains from one specimen sequenced in a study of T cell responses to AZD1222 COVID-19 vaccine. Measured with immunoSEQ multiplex PCR; TCRdb has only the in-frame clones, and not every one. The repertoire holds roughly 180,000 clones, with over 80% as singletons. The source was peripheral blood, collected on day 0 of MenACWY control vaccination. These receptors came from an adult in good health.

V usage is TRBV5-4 and J usage is TRBJ1-1, with 9 bases lining up with TRBD1. Trimming took 4 bases from V and 3 from J; bases not matched to a gene: 4. CDR3 size: 14 residues. The germline V gene encodes CDR1 SGHNT and CDR2 YYREEE (reference sequence). This chain's CDR3 is CASSPRQGDTEAFF. CDR3 DNA: TGTGCCAGCAGCCCCCGACAGGGGGACACTGAAGCTTTCTTT.

In this sample, this clone turned up a few times. The rearrangement links TRBV27 to TRBJ2-1, with 9 nucleotides matching TRBD1. This CDR3 is built from 13 residues. The V gene's germline CDR1 is MNHEY and CDR2 SMNVEV (reference sequence). J was trimmed by 7 bases and V by 6 bases; bases with no gene match: 4. The CDR3 loop reads CASRGQGRNEQFF. The CDR3 nucleotides are TGTGCCAGCAGGGGACAGGGTCGGAATGAGCAGTTCTTC.

This chain connects TRBV7-2 to TRBJ1-2; D is perhaps TRBD1 (6 bases). Trimming left V 0 bases short and J 1 base short, with 9 bases between. CDR3 length: 15 amino acids. Germline values: CDR1 SGHTA, CDR2 FQGNSA. The CDR3 bases are TGTGCCAGCAGCTTAGCTGTGGGACATAACTATGGCTACACCTTC. Translated, it gives CASSLAVGHNYGYTF.

The chain carries TRBV6-2 or TRBV6-3 and TRBJ2-7, with a possible D match to TRBD1 (6 bases). Germline CDR1 MNHEY, CDR2 SVGEGT. Between the trimmed V and J ends, which lost 4 bases and 3 bases, there was a span of 10 bases. This CDR3 has 13 residues. CDR3 sequence reads: CASSFGGGYEQYF. The CDR3 DNA follows: TGTGCCAGCAGTTTTGGGGGCGGCTACGAGCAGTACTTC.

The chain employs TRBV29-1 and TRBJ1-2; TRBD1 is a possible D gene (5 bases). The CDR3 is 16 residues long. The germline gives CDR1 SQVTM, CDR2 ANQGSEA. V shed 2 bases and J shed 2 bases, with 18 bases lying between them. CDR3 sequence reads: CSVENQGPVPNYGYTF. The CDR3 region has the DNA TGCAGCGTTGAAAATCAGGGTCCAGTCCCAAACTATGGCTACACCTTC.

This chain connects TRBV28 to TRBJ1-4; TRBD1 matches 7 bases. V lost 5 bases and J lost 8; bases outside the gene matches: 8. The CDR3 covers 14 residues. From germline, CDR1 is MDHEN and CDR2 SYDVKM. The CDR3 nucleotides read TGTGCCAGCAGTCTCACAGGGGTATCGGAAAAACTGTTTTTT. Translated, it gives CASSLTGVSEKLFF.

The chain employs TRBV7-6 and TRBJ1-1; D not certain. The CDR3 covers 13 residues. Trimming pared 5 bases from V and 1 base from J, leaving 8 bases between. CDR1 and CDR2 from the germline V gene are SGHVS and FNYEAQ. The chain's CDR3 is CASSLGRNTEAFF. In DNA, the CDR3 is TGTGCCAGCAGCCTCGGTAGGAACACTGAAGCTTTCTTT.

V is TRBV6-5 and J is TRBJ2-1; D ambiguous. Between the trimmed V and J ends, which lost 5 bases and 2 bases, there was a span of 10 bases. The CDR3 has 14 residues. In germline, CDR1 is MNHEY, CDR2 SVGAGI. This CDR3 is CASSRVGAYNEQFF. CDR3 nucleotide sequence: TGTGCCAGCAGTAGGGTTGGGGCCTACAATGAGCAGTTCTTC.

This clone has more than one count but fewer than ten. The gene calls are TRBV4-1 and TRBJ1-2; D is undetermined. The V end was cut by 1 base, the J end by 6 bases, with 6 bases between. The germline V gene has CDR1 MGHRA and CDR2 YSYEKL. This CDR3 region has 12 residues. CDR3 nucleotide sequence: TGCGCCAGCAGCCAAGCCGCCCATGGCTACACCTTC. This translates into CASSQAAHGYTF.

This rearrangement joins TRBV6-4 to TRBJ2-3; 8 nucleotides align to TRBD2. Germline-derived CDR1 and CDR2 are MRHNA and SNTAGT. CDR3 length equals 15 residues. Unmatched junction bases numbered 4, after V lost 5 bases and J lost 0 bases. Here the CDR3 reads CASSFTSGSTDTQYF. Here the CDR3 DNA reads TGTGCCAGCAGTTTTACTAGCGGTAGCACAGATACGCAGTATTTT.

The CDR3 DNA follows: TGCGCCAGCAGCCCAGAGGGTGGCTCCTACAATGAGCAGTTCTTC. This gives the protein CASSPEGGSYNEQFF. This chain links TRBV5-1 with TRBJ2-1; a weak D match, TRBD2 (5 bases). Trimming shortened V by 4 bases and J by 0 bases, and 11 bases separated the two germline ends. CDR1 and CDR2 (germline): SGHRS, YFSETQ. The CDR3 covers 15 residues.

The rearrangement links TRBV6-2 or TRBV6-3 to TRBJ2-3, with a possible D match to TRBD2 (5 bases). Germline V gene sequence: CDR1 MNHEY, CDR2 SVGEGT. V dropped 4 bases and J dropped 4 bases, with 6 bases sitting between them. This CDR3 has 12 residues. CDR3 loop: CASSSGADTQYF. CDR3 in DNA: TGTGCCAGCAGTTCCGGGGCAGATACGCAGTATTTT.

The CDR3 loop reads CASSLDRTYEQYF. As DNA, the CDR3 is TGTGCCAGCAGCTTGGACAGAACCTACGAGCAGTACTTC. The rearrangement uses TRBV5-6 and TRBJ2-7, with D uncertain. Per germline, CDR1 SGHDT and CDR2 YYEEEE. CDR3 length: 13 residues. The V gene lost 0 bases and the J gene lost 2 bases, with 6 bases spanning the gap.

The CDR3 DNA sequence: TGTGCCAGCAGTTTATCGCCATTGTATGGCTACACCTTC. Translating it yields CASSLSPLYGYTF. V usage is TRBV27 and J usage is TRBJ1-2; D unresolved. The CDR3 is 13 residues long. Trimming shortened V by 0 bases and J by 5 bases, and 7 bases separated the two germline ends. Germline-derived CDR1 and CDR2 are MNHEY and SMNVEV (reference sequence).

The V gene is TRBV5-1, the J gene TRBJ1-1; no firm D call. V was shortened by 2 bases and J by 0 bases, with 17 bases between the two germline ends. Germline values: CDR1 SGHRS, CDR2 YFSETQ. The CDR3 sequence is 17 residues long. CDR3 amino acids: CASSLGPPTGMNTEAFF. The CDR3 coding sequence is TGCGCCAGCAGCTTAGGGCCCCCGACGGGGATGAACACTGAAGCTTTCTTT.

V usage is TRBV30 and J usage is TRBJ1-6; no reliable D call. This CDR3 has 12 residues. The V end was cut by 0 bases, the J end by 12 bases, with 9 bases between. Germline loops: CDR1 GTSNPN, CDR2 SVGIG (reference sequence). The CDR3 sequence is CAWSVLGGPLHF. DNA of the CDR3: TGTGCCTGGAGTGTACTAGGAGGACCCCTCCACTTT.

This clone showed up just once. The chain couples TRBV4-1 to TRBJ2-3, with D possibly TRBD2 on 6 matching bases. The CDR3 has 18 amino acids. Germline values: CDR1 MGHRA, CDR2 YSYEKL. V lost 4 bases and J 1 base, leaving 21 bases between the germline ends. CDR3 coding DNA: TGCGCCAGCAGCCCCGCATTAGTTTCGGGGGATGGCACAGATACGCAGTATTTT. It is translated as CASSPALVSGDGTDTQYF.

The V and J genes are TRBV4-1 and TRBJ2-1, with D tentatively TRBD1 or TRBD2 (5 bases each). The V gene's germline CDR1 is MGHRA and CDR2 YSYEKL. Trimming stripped 5 bases from V and 12 bases from J, with 23 bases between. The CDR3 is made up of 15 amino acids. The CDR3 here is CASSWSRGAPAGQFF. CDR3 DNA sequence: TGCGCCAGCAGCTGGAGTAGGGGAGCGCCGGCCGGGCAGTTCTTC.

The rearrangement links TRBV2 to TRBJ1-4; the D gene is possibly TRBD1 (6 bases). There are 13 residues in the CDR3. Between the trimmed V and J ends, which lost 4 bases and 8 bases, there was a span of 11 bases. Germline CDR1 SNHLY, CDR2 FYNNEI. The DNA for the CDR3 is TGTGCCAGCAGTGGTCCTAGGGGGGAAAAACTGTTTTTT. Translating it yields CASSGPRGEKLFF. Filled out from reference TRBV2 and TRBJ1-4, the complete variable domain reads EPEVTQTPSHQVTQMGQEVILRCVPISNHLYFYWYRQILGQKVEFLVSFYNNEISEKSEIFDDQFSVERPDGSNFTLKIRSTKLEDSAMYFCASSGPRGEKLFFGSGTQLSVL.

The rearrangement joins TRBV5-1 to TRBJ2-7; D may match TRBD1 or TRBD2 (5 bases each). CDR3 size: 14 residues. Germline V CDR1 and CDR2: SGHRS, YFSETQ. Trimming took off 0 bases at V and 0 bases at J, with 7 bases between the two ends. The CDR3 sequence is CASSLAGSSYEQYF. The CDR3 nucleotides are TGCGCCAGCAGCTTGGCAGGGAGCTCCTACGAGCAGTACTTC. The full variable domain, with the rest looked up from reference TRBV5-1 and TRBJ2-7, is KAGVTQTPRYLIKTRGQQVTLSCSPISGHRSVSWYQQTPGQGLQFLFEYFSETQRNKGNFPGRFSGRQFSNSRSEMNVSTLELGDSALYLCASSLAGSSYEQYFGPGTRLTVT.

V gene TRBV7-2 combines with J gene TRBJ1-2; 9 nucleotides align to TRBD1. V lost 4 bases to trimming and J lost 7 bases; unmatched junction nucleotides: 10. This CDR3 contains 15 residues. CDR1 is SGHTA and CDR2 is FQGNSA in the germline V gene. CDR3 in amino acids: CASSSLAQGASGYTF. In nucleotides, the CDR3 is TGTGCCAGCAGCTCCCTGGCACAGGGGGCAAGTGGCTACACCTTC. Full variable domain (missing parts from reference TRBV7-2 and TRBJ1-2): GAGVSQSPSNKVTEKGKDVELRCDPISGHTALYWYRQSLGQGLEFLIYFQGNSAPDKSGLPSDRFSAERTGGSVSTLTIQRTQQEDSAVYLCASSSLAQGASGYTFGSGTRLTVV.

This chain uses TRBV27 with TRBJ2-1, with TRBD1 matching over 7 bases. The germline V gene has CDR1 MNHEY and CDR2 SMNVEV (reference sequence). CDR3 length equals 14 residues. V was pared by 10 bases and J by 5 bases, with 11 bases of the junction left unmatched. The CDR3 DNA reads TGTGCCACCTCGTGGGACAGTATCAACAATGAGCAGTTCTTC. Amino acids: CATSWDSINNEQFF.

This clone was recorded a few times. V usage is TRBV3-1 (or the pseudogene TRBV3-2) and J usage is TRBJ2-7, with 7 bases aligning to TRBD1. Trimming took 4 bases from V and 0 from J; bases not matched to a gene: 6. Germline CDR1 is LGHDT and CDR2 is YNNKEL (reference sequence). The CDR3 has 15 residues. CDR3 DNA: TGTGCCAGCAGCCGCACAGGGGCTACCTCCTACGAGCAGTACTTC. Translated: CASSRTGATSYEQYF.